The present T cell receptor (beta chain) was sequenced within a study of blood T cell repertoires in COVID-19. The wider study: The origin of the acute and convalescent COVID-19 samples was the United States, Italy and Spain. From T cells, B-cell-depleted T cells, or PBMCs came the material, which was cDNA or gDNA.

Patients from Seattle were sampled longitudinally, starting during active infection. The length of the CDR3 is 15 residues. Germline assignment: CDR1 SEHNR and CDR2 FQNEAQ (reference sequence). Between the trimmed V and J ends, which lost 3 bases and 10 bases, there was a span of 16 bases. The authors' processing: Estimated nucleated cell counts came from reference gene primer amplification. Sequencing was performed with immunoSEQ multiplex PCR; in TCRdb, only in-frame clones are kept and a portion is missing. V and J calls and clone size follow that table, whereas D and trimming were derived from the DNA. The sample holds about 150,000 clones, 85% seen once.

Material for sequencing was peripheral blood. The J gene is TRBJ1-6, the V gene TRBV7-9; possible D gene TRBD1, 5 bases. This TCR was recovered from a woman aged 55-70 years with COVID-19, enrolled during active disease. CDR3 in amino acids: CASSFSRVAGSPLHF. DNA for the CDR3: TGTGCCAGCAGCTTCAGTAGGGTAGCAGGGTCACCCCTCCACTTT.